This is a list of T cell receptor beta chains from one sample in a study of tumor-infiltrating lymphocytes in primary liver carcinoma. A single record per CDR3 protein comes from TCRdb applying MiXCR to the multiplex PCR reads. The sample holds about 200,000 distinct CDR3 sequences; about two thirds are singletons and the top ten take roughly 6.8%. Sequencing input: peripheral blood. These TCRs come from a woman aged 55-75 years with primary liver carcinoma and hepatitis B virus infection. Each CDR3 is given with its conserved first and last residue. The order of the fields is CDR3 protein, CDR3 DNA, V gene, D gene, J gene, clone size. The D gene is left open where the match is weak. Size is stated for part of the rows, as once, few or many counts, or as a class when the clone is expanded.

CDR3 protein: CCVTPENQETRYF; CDR3 DNA: TGCTGCGTTACTCCAGAAAACCAAGAGACCCGGTACTTC; V gene: TRBV29-1; D gene: -; J gene: TRBJ2-5; clone size: -
CDR3 protein: CATSWCSGIVLAKNIQYF; CDR3 DNA: TGTGCCACCAGTTGGTGTAGCGGGATCGTTTTGGCCAAAAACATTCAGTACTTC; V gene: TRBV24-1; D gene: TRBD2; J gene: TRBJ2-4; clone size: -
CDR3 protein: CTSSLVSGALQETQYF; CDR3 DNA: TGTACCAGCAGCTTAGTGTCGGGAGCCCTCCAAGAGACGCAGTACTTC; V gene: TRBV11-2; D gene: -; J gene: TRBJ2-5; clone size: -
CDR3 protein: CASSPREGVNPEAFF; CDR3 DNA: TGTGCCAGCAGCCCGCGCGAGGGGGTGAACCCTGAAGCTTTCTTT; V gene: TRBV28; D gene: -; J gene: TRBJ1-1; clone size: -
CDR3 protein: CSYYSLEDRAYELYF; CDR3 DNA: TGCAGCTACTATAGCCTCGAGGACAGGGCCTACGAGCTGTACTTC; V gene: TRBV29-1; D gene: TRBD1; J gene: TRBJ2-7; clone size: few
CDR3 protein: CTSSLGYPYGNQPQHF; CDR3 DNA: TGTACCAGCAGCTTAGGTTACCCGTATGGTAATCAGCCCCAGCATTTT; V gene: TRBV11-2; D gene: -; J gene: TRBJ1-5; clone size: -
CDR3 protein: CASSQDRVNTGELFF; CDR3 DNA: TGTGCCAGCAGCCAAGATCGAGTAAACACCGGGGAGCTGTTTTTT; V gene: TRBV4-2; D gene: -; J gene: TRBJ2-2; clone size: many
CDR3 protein: CASSLFGQGTYEQYF; CDR3 DNA: TGTGCCAGCAGTTTATTTGGGCAGGGTACGTACGAGCAGTACTTC; V gene: TRBV28; D gene: -; J gene: TRBJ2-7; clone size: -
CDR3 protein: CASSLEFGGLSYNEQFF; CDR3 DNA: TGTGCCAGCAGTTTAGAGTTCGGCGGGCTTTCCTACAATGAGCAATTCTTC; V gene: TRBV11-3; D gene: -; J gene: TRBJ2-1; clone size: -
CDR3 protein: CSARRRDRAGQPQHF; CDR3 DNA: TGCAGTGCTAGAAGACGGGATAGGGCGGGTCAGCCCCAGCATTTT; V gene: TRBV20-1; D gene: -; J gene: TRBJ1-5; clone size: -
CDR3 protein: CARSSGEMGANVLTF; CDR3 DNA: TGTGCCAGAAGCAGCGGAGAGATGGGGGCTAACGTCCTGACTTTC; V gene: TRBV6-5; D gene: -; J gene: TRBJ2-6; clone size: -
CDR3 protein: CASSDVSGANVLTF; CDR3 DNA: TGTGCCAGCAGTGATGTCTCTGGGGCCAACGTCCTGACTTTC; V gene: TRBV6-4; D gene: -; J gene: TRBJ2-6; clone size: few
CDR3 protein: CSVRGRSDLAFF; CDR3 DNA: TGCAGTGTCAGAGGGCGATCGGATCTGGCCTTCTTT; V gene: TRBV29-1; D gene: -; J gene: TRBJ1-1; clone size: once
CDR3 protein: CASSPGLLGSTDTQCF; CDR3 DNA: TGTGCCAGCAGCCCCGGACTCCTCGGGAGCACAGATACGCAGTGTTTT; V gene: TRBV7-9; D gene: -; J gene: TRBJ2-3; clone size: -
CDR3 protein: CASSPAGQGETQYF; CDR3 DNA: TGTGCCAGCAGCCCTGCGGGACAGGGAGAGACCCAGTACTTC; V gene: TRBV7-3; D gene: TRBD1; J gene: TRBJ2-5; clone size: -
CDR3 protein: CASSQDSASGLSYNEQFF; CDR3 DNA: TGTGCCAGCAGCCAAGATTCGGCTAGCGGACTCTCCTACAATGAGCAGTTCTTC; V gene: TRBV14; D gene: TRBD2; J gene: TRBJ2-1; clone size: -
CDR3 protein: CASSPSGGVKETQYF; CDR3 DNA: TGTGCCAGCAGTCCCTCCGGCGGGGTTAAGGAGACCCAGTACTTC; V gene: TRBV28; D gene: -; J gene: TRBJ2-5; clone size: many